The 13 T cell receptor beta chains listed next were all sequenced from one sample in a study of chemoradiotherapy in HPV16-positive cancers. Clones were sequenced by immunoSEQ multiplex PCR, and TCRdb holds only the in-frame ones, with some missing. The table lists around 9,800 clones, under 80% of them singletons. Sampling was carried out from a patient who underwent chemoradiotherapy. The source is a human donor with HPV-associated anogenital cancer.

This clone was seen a single time. CDR3 DNA sequence: TGTGCCAGCAGCTCTAGCTCCCGGACACTCTCTGGAAACACCATATATTTT. Its protein product is CASSSSSRTLSGNTIYF. The chain recombines TRBV7-6 with TRBJ1-3, with a possible D match to TRBD1 (5 bases). CDR1 and CDR2 from the germline V gene are SGHVS and FNYEAQ. The CDR3 sequence is 17 residues long. With 4 bases removed from V and 0 bases from J, the gap between germline ends came to 16 bases.

A few counts support this clone. V gene TRBV28 combines with J gene TRBJ2-5; 7 positions agree with TRBD1. The V segment lost 6 bases and the J segment 1 base; nucleotides outside the gene matches: 5. CDR1 is MDHEN and CDR2 is SYDVKM in the germline V gene. The CDR3 length is 14 residues. The CDR3: CASRPGTVQETQYF. CDR3 nucleotide sequence: TGTGCCAGCAGACCCGGGACAGTCCAAGAGACCCAGTACTTC.

About this clone itself: Different DNA sequences within this sample yield the same CDR3. This chain joins TRBV5-6 and TRBJ2-3, with 7 bases fitting TRBD2. The CDR3 is made up of 15 amino acids. Germline V gene lookup returns CDR1 SGHDT and CDR2 YYEEEE. V was pared by 2 bases and J by 3 bases, with 6 bases of the junction left unmatched. CDR3 DNA: TGTGCCAGCAGCTTACCAGCGGGGAGGACAGATACGCAGTATTTT. This sequence encodes CASSLPAGRTDTQYF.

The chain employs TRBV5-1 and TRBJ2-5; D is possibly TRBD1 (5 bases). With 0 bases removed from V and 4 bases from J, the gap between germline ends came to 16 bases. This CDR3 has 16 amino acids. Germline CDR1 SGHRS, CDR2 YFSETQ. The CDR3 DNA follows: TGCGCCAGCAGCTTGGTACCAGCAGGGAAAAGAGAGACCCAGTACTTC. It translates to CASSLVPAGKRETQYF.

The J gene is TRBJ2-1, the V gene TRBV6-6, with 7 bases fitting TRBD2. V dropped 8 bases and J dropped 7; count of bases not matched to a gene: 14. The CDR3 totals 15 residues. Germline-derived CDR1 and CDR2 are MNHNY and SVGAGI (reference sequence). CDR3 in DNA: TGTGCCAGCGAGCGCCCGACTAGCCCAGGGAATGAGCAGTTCTTC. It is translated as CASERPTSPGNEQFF.

For the CDR3, the DNA is TGTGCCAGCAGTAAACTTCTCGAAAGCGGGAGTGAGTACAATGAGCAGTTCTTC. Encoded protein: CASSKLLESGSEYNEQFF. This sequence joins TRBV2 and TRBJ2-1; TRBD2 matches at 8 bases. Germline V gives CDR1 SNHLY, CDR2 FYNNEI. J gave up 4 bases and V 5 bases, and 16 bases lay outside the gene matches. The CDR3 sequence is 18 residues long.

The V gene is TRBV7-3, the J gene TRBJ2-1, with 10 bases that match TRBD2. Trimming cost V 4 bases and J 5 bases; bases outside gene matches: 14. This CDR3 contains 18 residues. Germline CDR1 is SGHTA and CDR2 is FQGTGA. The DNA of the CDR3 is TGTGCCAGCAGCTCCAGGGTCTACAGCGGGAGGGCCAACAATGAGCAGTTCTTC. Translated, it gives CASSSRVYSGRANNEQFF.

The gene calls are TRBV28 and TRBJ2-6, with TRBD1 as a possible D gene (5 bases). Trimming shortened V by 6 bases and J by 4 bases, and 13 bases separated the two germline ends. The CDR3 length is 15 residues. CDR1 MDHEN and CDR2 SYDVKM come from the germline V gene. The CDR3 nucleotides read TGTGCCAGCAGGCCCACAGGTGCGGGGGCCAACGTCCTGACTTTC. Translated, it gives CASRPTGAGANVLTF.

The J gene is TRBJ2-3, the V gene TRBV7-2; a possible D gene is TRBD2 (5 bases). Germline-derived CDR1 and CDR2 are SGHTA and FQGNSA. The V end was cut by 6 bases, the J end by 3 bases, with 13 bases between. The CDR3 sequence is 14 residues long. The CDR3 is CASSPVRGTDTQYF. CDR3 nucleotides: TGTGCCAGCAGTCCCGTTCGCGGGACAGATACGCAGTATTTT. The full variable domain, in which reference TRBV7-2 and TRBJ2-3 provide the parts outside the CDR3, is GAGVSQSPSNKVTEKGKDVELRCDPISGHTALYWYRQSLGQGLEFLIYFQGNSAPDKSGLPSDRFSAERTGGSVSTLTIQRTQQEDSAVYLCASSPVRGTDTQYFGPGTRLTVL.

The chain combines TRBV13 with TRBJ2-1; perhaps TRBD2 as D (7 bases). The germline V gene encodes CDR1 PRHDT and CDR2 FYEKMQ (reference sequence). Trimming removed 11 bases at V and 12 bases at J, with 23 bases between. The CDR3 is 13 residues long. The CDR3 sequence: CAGSRGGNPLQFF. DNA for the CDR3: TGTGCCGGCTCGCGCGGGGGCAACCCGCTGCAGTTCTTC. Full variable domain (outside the CDR3, taken from reference TRBV13 and TRBJ2-1): AAGVIQSPRHLIKEKRETATLKCYPIPRHDTVYWYQQGPGQDPQFLISFYEKMQSDKGSIPDRFSAQQFSDYHSELNMSSLELGDSALYFCAGSRGGNPLQFFGPGTRLTVL.

This sequence joins TRBV19 and TRBJ2-5; no reliable D call. CDR3 length: 13 residues. Germline values: CDR1 LNHDA, CDR2 SQIVND (reference sequence). The V gene lost 5 bases and the J gene lost 2 bases, with 9 bases spanning the gap. The CDR3 protein is CASSALAQETQYF. In nucleotides, the CDR3 is TGTGCCAGTAGTGCACTGGCACAAGAGACCCAGTACTTC.

The V call is TRBV19, the J call TRBJ1-2; D may be TRBD1 (6 bases). The CDR3 length is 17 residues. From germline, CDR1 is LNHDA and CDR2 SQIVND (reference sequence). Trimming took off 5 bases at V and 7 bases at J, with 26 bases between the two ends. CDR3 DNA sequence: TGTGCCAGTAGTCTCCCGACTAGGACAGTACAAATTCCTGGCTACACCTTC. Protein: CASSLPTRTVQIPGYTF.

This clone was observed a few times. This rearrangement joins TRBV7-9 to TRBJ2-1, with 7 bases lining up with TRBD2. The CDR3 extends over 16 amino acids. V shed 5 bases, J shed 1 base, and the junction held 8 bases outside the gene matches. From germline, CDR1 is SEHNR and CDR2 FQNEAQ (reference sequence). CDR3 residues: CASSPVTSASYNEQFF. DNA for the CDR3: TGTGCCAGCAGCCCGGTAACTAGCGCGTCCTACAATGAGCAGTTCTTC. Full variable domain (remainder filled in from reference TRBV7-9 and TRBJ2-1): DTGVSQNPRHKITKRGQNVTFRCDPISEHNRLYWYRQTLGQGPEFLTYFQNEAQLEKSRLLSDRFSAERPKGSFSTLEIQRTEQGDSAMYLCASSPVTSASYNEQFFGPGTRLTVL.